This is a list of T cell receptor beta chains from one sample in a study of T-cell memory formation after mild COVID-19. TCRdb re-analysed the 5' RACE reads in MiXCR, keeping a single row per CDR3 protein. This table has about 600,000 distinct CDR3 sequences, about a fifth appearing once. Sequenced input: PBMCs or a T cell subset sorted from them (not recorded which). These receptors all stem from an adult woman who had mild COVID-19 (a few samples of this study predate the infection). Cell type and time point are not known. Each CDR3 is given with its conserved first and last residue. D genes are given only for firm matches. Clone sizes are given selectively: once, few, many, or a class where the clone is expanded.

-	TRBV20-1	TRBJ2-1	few	CSASVADLSYNEQFF	TGCAGTGCTAGTGTGGCAGATCTCTCCTACAATGAGCAGTTCTTC
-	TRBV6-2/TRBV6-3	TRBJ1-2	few	CASSRMDSKGYGYTF	TGTGCCAGCAGCCGCATGGATTCAAAGGGCTATGGCTACACCTTC
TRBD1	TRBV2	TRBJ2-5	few	CASSDWDRGFETQYF	TGTGCCAGCAGTGATTGGGACAGGGGTTTTGAGACCCAGTACTTC
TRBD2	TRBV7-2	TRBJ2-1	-	CASSLAVPLSGRYNEQFF	TGTGCCAGCAGCTTAGCGGTCCCGCTTAGCGGGAGGTACAATGAGCAGTTCTTC
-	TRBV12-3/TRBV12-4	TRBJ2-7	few	CASSPLSPGEQYF	TGTGCCAGCAGTCCCCTGAGTCCCGGCGAGCAGTACTTC
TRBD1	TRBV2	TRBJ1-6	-	CASSVGTDNSPLHF	TGTGCCAGCAGTGTCGGGACAGATAATTCACCCCTCCACTTT
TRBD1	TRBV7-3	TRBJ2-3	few	CASSLQGVPTDTQYF	TGTGCCAGCAGCTTGCAGGGGGTCCCGACAGATACGCAGTATTTT
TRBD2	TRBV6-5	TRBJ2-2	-	CASSNAGAHTGELFF	TGTGCCAGCAGTAACGCGGGAGCCCACACCGGGGAGCTGTTTTTT
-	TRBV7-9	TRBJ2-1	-	CASSPDQGSYNEQFF	TGTGCCAGCAGCCCGGATCAGGGCTCCTACAATGAGCAGTTCTTC
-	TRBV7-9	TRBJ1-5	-	CASSPRGGRENQPQHF	TGTGCCAGCAGCCCTAGAGGTGGGCGGGAAAATCAGCCCCAGCATTTT
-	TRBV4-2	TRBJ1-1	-	CASSPSRGGRVNTEAFF	TGTGCCAGCAGCCCGTCCAGGGGAGGAAGGGTGAACACTGAAGCTTTCTTT
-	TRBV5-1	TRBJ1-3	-	CASSSRGESGNTIYF	TGCGCCAGCAGCTCCCGTGGGGAATCTGGAAACACCATATATTTT
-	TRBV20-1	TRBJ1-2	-	CSAQPGGSGYTF	TGCAGTGCTCAACCCGGGGGTAGCGGCTACACCTTC
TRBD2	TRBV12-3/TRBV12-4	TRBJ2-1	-	CASSLGGAGGYNEQFF	TGTGCCAGCAGTTTAGGTGGCGCGGGAGGCTACAATGAGCAGTTCTTC
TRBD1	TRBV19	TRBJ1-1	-	CASAGQYTEAFF	TGTGCCAGTGCGGGACAGTACACTGAAGCTTTCTTT
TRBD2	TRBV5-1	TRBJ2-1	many	CASSPGLAGLNEQFF	TGTGCCAGCTCACCAGGACTAGCGGGCCTCAATGAGCAGTTCTTC
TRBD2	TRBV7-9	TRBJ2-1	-	CASSSPGLAGTEQFF	TGTGCCAGCAGCTCCCCGGGACTAGCGGGAACTGAGCAGTTCTTC
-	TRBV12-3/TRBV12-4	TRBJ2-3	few	CASSWNTDTQYF	TGTGCCAGCAGTTGGAACACAGATACGCAGTATTTT
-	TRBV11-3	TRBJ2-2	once	CASSLDGVTGELFF	TGTGCCAGCAGCTTAGATGGGGTGACCGGGGAGCTGTTTTTT
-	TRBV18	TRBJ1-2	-	CASSSSESYGYTF	TGTGCCAGCTCATCGAGTGAATCCTATGGCTACACCTTC
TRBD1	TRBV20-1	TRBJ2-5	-	CSARRDSETQYF	TGCAGTGCTAGAAGGGACAGCGAGACCCAGTACTTC
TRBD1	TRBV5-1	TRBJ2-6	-	CASSFLGTGGSGANVLTF	TGCGCCAGCAGCTTCCTCGGGACAGGGGGCTCTGGGGCCAACGTCCTGACTTTC
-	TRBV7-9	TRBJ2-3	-	CASSLTSHTDTQYF	TGTGCCAGCAGCTTAACATCCCACACAGATACGCAGTATTTT
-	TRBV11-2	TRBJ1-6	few	CASTLDRDSYNSPLHF	TGTGCCAGCACCCTCGACAGAGACTCCTATAATTCACCCCTCCACTTT
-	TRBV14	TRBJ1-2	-	CASSQASRGLYGYTF	TGTGCCAGCAGCCAAGCGTCCAGGGGACTATATGGCTACACCTTC
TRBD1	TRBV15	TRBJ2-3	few	CATSSPGQGSTDTQYF	TGTGCCACCAGCAGTCCCGGACAGGGAAGCACAGATACGCAGTATTTT
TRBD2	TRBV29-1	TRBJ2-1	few	CSVASGGLYNEQFF	TGCAGCGTCGCTAGCGGGGGCCTTTACAATGAGCAGTTCTTC
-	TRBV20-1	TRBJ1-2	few	CSASTTDYYGYTF	TGCAGTGCTTCCACAACAGATTACTATGGCTACACCTTC